The present TCR beta chain was sequenced within a study of shared T cell receptors in the human thymus. The CDR3 extends over 16 amino acids. The V gene's germline CDR1 is SGHNT and CDR2 YYREEE (reference sequence). Deletions cut 0 bases from V and 3 bases from J, with 16 bases between. Method: immunoSEQ multiplex PCR; TCRdb's copy keeps in-frame clones and lacks some. The sample shows some 660,000 clones, 80% to 90% of them seen only once. These sequences were also reported in another study, on human thymus T cells.

The material sequenced was thymocytes. The chain couples TRBV5-4 to TRBJ2-7; D not certain. The sequence came from a boy in the first two years of life with a congenital heart defect. The CDR3 region has the DNA TGTGCCAGCAGCTTGGGTAGACACCCGTCTGTCTACGAGCAGTACTTC. As protein: CASSLGRHPSVYEQYF.